Included here is one TCR beta chain sequence, with context. Its antigen remains unknown. This sample is drawn from a study of Ad26.COV2.S vaccination and SARS-CoV-2 variants. General study points: Vaccinated individuals (as opposed to placebo recipients) had higher spike-specific TCR breadth. Placebo and vaccine recipients had non-spike TCR breadth that was similar. TCR breadth and depth estimates may have understated total T cell responses.

Germline-derived CDR1 and CDR2 are SNHLY and FYNNEI. The CDR3 length is 13 residues. Germline trimming cut 9 bases from V and 6 bases from J; bases unmatched to any gene: 9. Treatment denoted: approximately 18 received Ad26.COV2.S at low or high dose, single or two shots; 5 received placebo; per-sample allocation not given. Sampling happened 63 days after the first vaccine or placebo injection. The protocol was immunoSEQ multiplex PCR, while the TCRdb copy is restricted to in-frame clones and leaves out a portion. In the table there are about 480,000 clones, around 85% of which are singletons. This clonotype was sampled from a person between 18 and 65 years old who received the Ad26.COV2.S COVID-19 vaccine or a placebo. The sequenced sample was peripheral blood, obtained in a trial of Ad26.COV2.S vaccine versus placebo. This chain connects TRBV2 to TRBJ2-7; 9 bases map to TRBD1. CDR3 nucleotide sequence: TGTGCCAGAAGTAACAGGGGGCGCAGCGAGCAGTACTTC. This sequence encodes CARSNRGRSEQYF.